Following are 16 T cell receptor beta chains from one sample sequenced in a study of cytomegalovirus exposure and HLA in healthy donors. Researchers ran the PCR with 60 Vbeta and 13 Jbeta primers. The assay was immunoSEQ multiplex PCR, and TCRdb's table has in-frame clones only and misses some. The table includes approximately 110,000 clones, around 70% detected once. Sequenced sample: PBMCs. Every receptor here comes from a man between 35 and 55 years old in good health and CMV-seronegative.

The chain employs TRBV11-2 and TRBJ1-1, with a tentative D call TRBD1 (5 bases). Germline V gives CDR1 SGHAT, CDR2 FQNNGV. Trimming took 9 bases from V and 4 from J, leaving 15 bases between them. CDR3 length: 13 amino acids. CDR3 DNA sequence: TGTGCCAGAACGCCTGCTGGGGCCACTGAAGCTTTCTTT. It translates to CARTPAGATEAFF.

The chain couples TRBV5-1 to TRBJ2-2, with D possibly matching TRBD2 (6 bases). Germline CDR1 and CDR2: SGHRS and YFSETQ. V lost 1 base to trimming and J lost 9 bases, with 19 bases between them. The CDR3 is 16 amino acids. In DNA form, the CDR3 reads TGCGCCAGCAGCTTGTCTCCGGGGGAATTGATTAGGGAGCTGTTTTTT. This sequence encodes CASSLSPGELIRELFF.

This chain uses TRBV7-2 with TRBJ1-4; 9 bases fit TRBD1. Looked up from germline, CDR1 is SGHTA and CDR2 is FQGNSA. Trimming at V came to 2 bases and at J to 7 bases, leaving 5 bases not matched to a gene. The CDR3 is 15 residues long. Here the CDR3 reads CASSLNRGQGEKLFF. CDR3 bases: TGTGCCAGCAGCTTAAACAGGGGGCAGGGTGAAAAACTGTTTTTT.

This chain links TRBV5-5 with TRBJ2-7, with D tentatively TRBD2 (5 bases). The germline gives CDR1 SGHKS, CDR2 YYEKEE (reference sequence). The CDR3 extends over 14 amino acids. The V and J ends lost 2 bases and 4 bases respectively, with 13 bases between them. CDR3 nucleotides: TGTGCCAGCAGCTTCGAGTCGGGGATGTACGAGCAGTACTTC. It is translated as CASSFESGMYEQYF.

The CDR3 nucleotides read TGTGCCAGCAGCCTCCGGGACAGGGCCTATGGCTACACCTTC. Translated: CASSLRDRAYGYTF. The chain uses TRBV7-2 and TRBJ1-2; the match to TRBD1 covers 9 bases. J gave up 4 bases and V 5 bases, and 5 bases lay outside the gene matches. Germline V gene sequence: CDR1 SGHTA, CDR2 FQGNSA. The CDR3 sequence is 14 residues long.

This clone appeared once. This chain uses TRBV5-4 with TRBJ2-1; perhaps TRBD1 as D (5 bases). Trimming removed 4 bases at V and 15 bases at J, with 17 bases between. The CDR3 has 12 residues. The germline V gene encodes CDR1 SGHNT and CDR2 YYREEE (reference sequence). In DNA form, the CDR3 reads TGTGCCAGCAGCCCTCTAGTGGGGCGCTCGTTCTTC. Translated: CASSPLVGRSFF.

The V call is TRBV19, the J call TRBJ1-2, with 7 bases identical to TRBD1. V was clipped by 7 bases and J by 6 bases; unmatched bases: 23. The CDR3 runs to 18 residues. Germline V CDR1 and CDR2: LNHDA, SQIVND (reference sequence). CDR3 sequence (DNA): TGTGCCAGTAAACTTCAATGGCAGGGGGTCCTGGGGAATGATGGCTACACCTTC. Encoded protein: CASKLQWQGVLGNDGYTF.

The chain has TRBV6-6 and TRBJ1-5, with a possible D match to TRBD1 (6 bases). Germline loops: CDR1 MNHNY, CDR2 SVGAGI (reference sequence). The CDR3 length is 15 residues. Trimming left V 9 bases short and J 6 bases short, with 21 bases between. For the CDR3, the DNA is TGTGCCAGGATCCTACAGACTCAGGGGCCTCAGCCCCAGCATTTT. Its translation: CARILQTQGPQPQHF.

V and J are TRBV29-1 and TRBJ1-1; 9 bases fit TRBD1. Germline trimming cut 5 bases from V and 4 bases from J; bases unmatched to any gene: 8. The CDR3 has 14 residues. Germline V CDR1 and CDR2: SQVTM, ANQGSEA. The CDR3: CSVLGTGIGTEAFF. For the CDR3, the DNA is TGCAGCGTTCTGGGGACAGGGATCGGCACTGAAGCTTTCTTT.

The rearrangement links TRBV2 to TRBJ1-6, with 8 bases matching TRBD1. Looked up from germline, CDR1 is SNHLY and CDR2 is FYNNEI. The CDR3 totals 14 residues. The J segment lost 10 bases and the V segment lost 1 base, leaving 3 bases of the junction unmatched. In nucleotides, the CDR3 is TGTGCCAGCAGTGAAGGGGGGACAGGATCACCCCTCCACTTT. It codes for CASSEGGTGSPLHF.

This clone has more than one count but fewer than ten. The gene calls are TRBV19 and TRBJ2-3; 8 bases fit TRBD1. J lost 4 bases, V lost 5 bases, and 2 bases had no gene match. The germline V gene has CDR1 LNHDA and CDR2 SQIVND (reference sequence). This CDR3 has 13 amino acids. CDR3 DNA sequence: TGTGCCAGTAGTGGACAGGGCCCAGATACGCAGTATTTT. Translating it yields CASSGQGPDTQYF.

J is TRBJ1-2 and V is TRBV4-3, with 8 bases lining up with TRBD1. After removal of 1 base from V and 5 bases from J, the junction contained 6 bases not matched to a gene. Germline V gene lookup returns CDR1 LGHNA and CDR2 YSLEER. This CDR3 spans 15 amino acids. The CDR3 nucleotides are TGCGCCAGCAGCCAAGTACCAGGGGGCGGGTATGGCTACACCTTC. Protein sequence: CASSQVPGGGYGYTF.

This sequence joins TRBV7-9 and TRBJ2-3; no reliable D call. The CDR3 is made up of 14 amino acids. Trimming removed 5 bases from V and 0 bases from J, with 9 bases in between. Germline values: CDR1 SEHNR, CDR2 FQNEAQ (reference sequence). CDR3 loop: CASSRSSSTDTQYF. DNA of the CDR3: TGTGCCAGCAGCCGTAGCAGTAGCACAGATACGCAGTATTTT.

The V call is TRBV28, the J call TRBJ1-1; a possible D gene is TRBD1 (6 bases). The V and J ends lost 7 bases and 3 bases respectively, with 18 bases between them. The V gene's germline CDR1 is MDHEN and CDR2 SYDVKM. This CDR3 spans 15 amino acids. The CDR3, as DNA: TGTGCCAGCACCCTGGCGGGGGGCAAGTACACTGAAGCTTTCTTT. This sequence encodes CASTLAGGKYTEAFF.

The chain has TRBV30 and TRBJ2-5, with D perhaps TRBD1 (5 bases). Trimming shortened V by 3 bases and J by 1 base, and 12 bases separated the two germline ends. CDR1 GTSNPN and CDR2 SVGIG come from the germline V gene (reference sequence). The CDR3 loop spans 14 amino acids. The DNA of the CDR3 is TGTGCCTGGAGGGAACAGGAGACCCAAGAGACCCAGTACTTC. It is translated as CAWREQETQETQYF.

This clone came up a few times. This chain connects TRBV30 to TRBJ1-1; possible D gene TRBD1, 6 bases. Germline V gene data show CDR1 as GTSNPN and CDR2 as SVGIG (reference sequence). V lost 2 bases to trimming and J lost 4 bases, with 20 bases between them. The CDR3 sequence is 16 residues long. CDR3 bases: TGTGCCTGGAGTATTAAACAGGGAGAAAGGGTCACTGAAGCTTTCTTT. Encoded protein: CAWSIKQGERVTEAFF.